These 13 T cell receptor beta chains originate from one sample sequenced in a study of blood T cell repertoires in COVID-19. The assay was immunoSEQ multiplex PCR, and TCRdb's table has in-frame clones only and misses some. The data contain approximately 150,000 clones, under 95% of them singletons. Material for sequencing was peripheral blood. These receptors all stem from a man aged 18 to 30 with COVID-19, enrolled during active disease.

The gene calls are TRBV15 and TRBJ2-7; possible D gene TRBD1, 6 bases. Trimming removed 2 bases from V and 0 bases from J, with 8 bases in between. The CDR3 has 14 residues. Germline V gene lookup returns CDR1 LNHNV and CDR2 YYDKDF (reference sequence). CDR3 nucleotide sequence: TGTGCCACCAGCAGAAGGGGGAGCTCCTACGAGCAGTACTTC. Its translation is CATSRRGSSYEQYF. Combining the CDR3 with reference TRBV15 and TRBJ2-7 gives the whole variable domain DAMVIQNPRYQVTQFGKPVTLSCSQTLNHNVMYWYQQKSSQAPKLLFHYYDKDFNNEADTPDNFQSRRPNTSFCFLDIRSPGLGDTAMYLCATSRRGSSYEQYFGPGTRLTVT.

The gene calls are TRBV28 and TRBJ1-2, with 7 bases fitting TRBD1. Losses at the gene ends were 7 bases for V and 6 bases for J; bases not matched to a gene: 5. The CDR3 is 12 amino acids. Germline-derived CDR1 and CDR2 are MDHEN and SYDVKM. CDR3 in DNA: TGTGCCAGCAATCAACAGGGGAATGGCTACACCTTC. Amino acids: CASNQQGNGYTF.

The chain recombines TRBV5-1 with TRBJ2-1; D ambiguous. Germline lookup yields CDR1 SGHRS and CDR2 YFSETQ. Trimming removed 2 bases from V and 4 bases from J, with 13 bases in between. The CDR3 is 15 amino acids. The CDR3: CASSFTPPAYNEQFF. The DNA of the CDR3 is TGCGCCAGCAGCTTTACCCCCCCAGCGTACAATGAGCAGTTCTTC. Drawing the rest from reference TRBV5-1 and TRBJ2-1, the complete variable domain is KAGVTQTPRYLIKTRGQQVTLSCSPISGHRSVSWYQQTPGQGLQFLFEYFSETQRNKGNFPGRFSGRQFSNSRSEMNVSTLELGDSALYLCASSFTPPAYNEQFFGPGTRLTVL.

The chain employs TRBV28 and TRBJ1-2; TRBD1 might be the D (6 bases). CDR1 is MDHEN and CDR2 is SYDVKM in the germline V gene. Trimming pared 7 bases from V and 8 bases from J, leaving 26 bases between. The CDR3 runs to 16 residues. Here the CDR3 DNA reads TGTGCCAGCACCGTCTTGGTGGGGGCGCTATCGAGGGGCTACACCTTC. Protein product: CASTVLVGALSRGYTF.

This sequence joins TRBV4-1 and TRBJ1-2, with TRBD1 matching over 10 bases. This CDR3 has 16 amino acids. Germline loops: CDR1 MGHRA, CDR2 YSYEKL. Trimming removed 0 bases from V and 6 bases from J; junction bases left unmatched: 7. CDR3 nucleotides: TGCGCCAGCAGCCAAGAACCGGGACAGGGGTTTAATGGCTACACCTTC. This codes for CASSQEPGQGFNGYTF.

This clone was detected a few times. The genes are TRBV19 and TRBJ2-2, with 10 bases aligning to TRBD2. Germline V gene sequence: CDR1 LNHDA, CDR2 SQIVND (reference sequence). This CDR3 region has 15 residues. V shed 10 bases and J 4 bases; nucleotides not matched to a gene: 9. CDR3 in DNA: TGTGCCACTTCTAGCGGGAGAAGAATCACCGGGGAGCTGTTTTTT. The encoded protein is CATSSGRRITGELFF.

V usage is TRBV19 and J usage is TRBJ1-5; no definite D call. Germline V lookup: CDR1 LNHDA, CDR2 SQIVND (reference sequence). V lost 1 base and J 4 bases, leaving 5 bases between the germline ends. The CDR3 is made up of 13 amino acids. The CDR3 sequence is CASSIGANQPQHF. In DNA, the CDR3 is TGTGCCAGTAGTATAGGGGCGAATCAGCCCCAGCATTTT.

The chain is built from TRBV9 and TRBJ2-7; the D gene is possibly TRBD2 (6 bases). V lost 0 bases to trimming and J lost 3 bases, with 13 bases between them. This CDR3 spans 15 amino acids. The germline V gene encodes CDR1 SGDLS and CDR2 YYNGEE. CDR3 loop: CASSVGAAGIYEQYF. The CDR3 bases are TGTGCCAGCAGCGTAGGGGCAGCGGGCATCTACGAGCAGTACTTC.

The J gene is TRBJ2-7, the V gene TRBV28; tentative D call: TRBD1 (7 bases). The CDR3 extends over 13 amino acids. V lost 10 bases, J lost 2 bases, and 15 bases lay in between. Germline assignment: CDR1 MDHEN and CDR2 SYDVKM. CDR3 region: CANKTGRTYEQYF. The CDR3 DNA reads TGTGCCAACAAGACAGGGAGGACCTACGAGCAGTACTTC.

The chain combines TRBV13 with TRBJ2-3, with a tentative D call TRBD1 (5 bases). The CDR3 extends over 14 amino acids. Trimming removed 4 bases from V and 1 base from J, with 9 bases in between. CDR1 and CDR2 from the germline V gene are PRHDT and FYEKMQ (reference sequence). The CDR3 spells CASSSQTGTDTQYF. For the CDR3, the DNA is TGTGCCAGCAGCTCACAGACAGGCACAGATACGCAGTATTTT.

The V call is TRBV11-3, the J call TRBJ2-6; 10 bases align to TRBD1. Trimming at V came to 5 bases and at J to 2 bases, leaving 3 bases not matched to a gene. The CDR3 is made up of 16 amino acids. CDR1 is SGHNT and CDR2 is YENEEA in the germline V gene. CDR3 in amino acids: CASSKGTGAGANVLTF. The CDR3, as DNA: TGTGCCAGCAGCAAGGGGACAGGGGCTGGGGCCAACGTCCTGACTTTC.

The chain recombines TRBV27 with TRBJ1-6; D is ambiguous. The germline V and J ends were trimmed by 4 bases and 10 bases, with 17 bases remaining between them. CDR1 is MNHEY and CDR2 is SMNVEV in the germline V gene (reference sequence). This CDR3 region has 15 residues. Here the CDR3 DNA reads TGTGCCAGCAGTTCACCCCTTTTGAGGGAGTCACCCCTCCACTTT. Residues: CASSSPLLRESPLHF.

The chain is built from TRBV28 and TRBJ2-7, with D possibly being TRBD2 (6 bases). The germline CDR1 and CDR2 sequences are MDHEN and SYDVKM. V dropped 5 bases and J dropped 0 bases, with 14 bases sitting between them. This CDR3 comprises 15 residues. The CDR3: CASSPPEGPSYEQYF. The CDR3 nucleotides are TGTGCCAGCAGTCCGCCGGAGGGCCCCTCCTACGAGCAGTACTTC. Full variable domain (rest looked up from reference TRBV28 and TRBJ2-7): DVKVTQSSRYLVKRTGEKVFLECVQDMDHENMFWYRQDPGLGLRLIYFSYDVKMKEKGDIPEGYSVSREKKERFSLILESASTNQTSMYLCASSPPEGPSYEQYFGPGTRLTVT.